What follows describes a single T cell receptor beta chain. CDR3 length: 13 amino acids. Germline-derived CDR1 and CDR2 are LGHDT and YNNKEL (reference sequence). The V gene lost 6 bases and the J gene lost 7 bases, with 15 bases spanning the gap. Data came from immunoSEQ multiplex PCR; TCRdb stores just in-frame clones and leaves some out. This table holds 200,000 to 300,000 clones, roughly four fifths found once. The entry originates in a study of blood T cell repertoires in COVID-19. Across the whole study: There were acute and convalescent COVID-19 samples, and they came from the United States, Italy and Spain.

The sample consisted of peripheral blood. The source is a man aged 45-65 years with acute or convalescent COVID-19. This chain connects TRBV3-1 (or the pseudogene TRBV3-2) to TRBJ1-2, with D possibly matching TRBD1 (5 bases). CDR3 bases: TGTGCCAGCAGACCCCAGGGAGGACGTGGCTACACCTTC. Translating it yields CASRPQGGRGYTF.